A single sample is the source of the 29 T cell receptor beta chains below, sequenced in a study of T cells in Graves' hyperthyroidism and ophthalmopathy. Amplification yielded TCR beta CDR3 regions, with RNA transcripts as the source. HTBI primers drove first-round RT-PCR of the TCR CDR3. TCRdb analysed the multiplex PCR reads with MiXCR anew, one entry per CDR3 protein. The sample shows 240,000 or so distinct CDR3 sequences, about 16% of them seen only once. Sequenced: blood. All receptors derive from a woman between 18 and 29 years old with Graves' ophthalmopathy.

At least ten counts were recorded for this clonotype. The genes are TRBV18 and TRBJ2-4; D gene unclear. The germline V and J ends were trimmed by 2 bases and 0 bases, with 17 bases remaining between them. CDR3 length: 18 amino acids. The germline CDR1 and CDR2 sequences are KGHSH and LQKENI. The CDR3 DNA reads as TGTGCCAGCTCACCAAACAATCCCACGGCACTAGCCAAAAACATTCAGTACTTC. It yields the protein CASSPNNPTALAKNIQYF.

With regard to this clonotype: A much larger clone lies one base from this, so it may be a read error. The J gene is TRBJ1-2, the V gene TRBV2; 7 positions match TRBD1. The CDR3 length is 13 residues. V gave up 4 bases and J gave up 8 bases; unmatched junction bases: 7. From germline, CDR1 is SNHLY and CDR2 FYNNEI. CDR3 protein: CASSGTGVGGYTF. CDR3 DNA: TGTGCCAGCAGTGGAACAGGGGTGGGCGGCTACACCTTC.

This clonotype was recorded at least ten times. The chain carries TRBV11-2 and TRBJ2-7, with D maybe TRBD2 (5 bases). Trimming pared 4 bases from V and 2 bases from J, leaving 12 bases between. Per germline, CDR1 SGHAT and CDR2 FQNNGV. The CDR3 has 14 amino acids. The CDR3 DNA reads as TGTGCCAGCAGCTCCTCGGGGTTTCCCTACGAGCAGTACTTC. This sequence encodes CASSSSGFPYEQYF.

At least ten counts were recorded for this clonotype. This chain connects TRBV6-1 to TRBJ2-5; D might be TRBD2 (6 bases). Trimming shortened V by 5 bases and J by 2 bases, and 12 bases separated the two germline ends. Looked up from germline, CDR1 is MNHNS and CDR2 is SASEGT. This CDR3 is built from 14 residues. The CDR3 loop is CASSPTGVQETQYF. In DNA, the CDR3 is TGTGCCAGCAGTCCCACGGGGGTTCAAGAGACCCAGTACTTC.

The chain combines TRBV9 with TRBJ2-3; TRBD2 matches at 11 bases. The CDR3 sequence is 16 residues long. V was clipped by 3 bases and J by 2 bases; unmatched bases: 5. In germline, CDR1 is SGDLS, CDR2 YYNGEE. The CDR3 loop reads CASSAGLADFTDTQYF. CDR3 DNA: TGTGCCAGCAGCGCGGGACTAGCGGACTTCACAGATACGCAGTATTTT. Full variable domain (rest looked up from reference TRBV9 and TRBJ2-3): DSGVTQTPKHLITATGQRVTLRCSPRSGDLSVYWYQQSLDQGLQFLIQYYNGEERAKGNILERFSAQQFPDLHSELNLSSLELGDSALYFCASSAGLADFTDTQYFGPGTRLTVL.

The chain uses TRBV20-1 and TRBJ2-3; the D is unclear. The germline V gene has CDR1 DFQATT and CDR2 SNEGSKA (reference sequence). The CDR3 extends over 13 amino acids. CDR3 loop: CSAPTASTDTQYF. CDR3 DNA sequence: TGCAGCGCCCCGACGGCTAGCACAGATACGCAGTATTTT.

This clonotype came up many times. This chain links TRBV12-3 or TRBV12-4 with TRBJ2-1; the match to TRBD1 covers 8 bases. This CDR3 comprises 20 residues. With V trimmed by 7 bases and J by 5 bases, 25 bases remained unmatched. In nucleotides, the CDR3 is TGTGCCAGCACCGAGTTCACAGGGGGTTTGGCTAGGAACCTAAACAATGAGCAGTTCTTC. This sequence encodes CASTEFTGGLARNLNNEQFF.

This clonotype was seen a few times. This sequence joins TRBV5-6 and TRBJ2-3; 9 bases align to TRBD2. The CDR3 spans 18 residues. In germline, CDR1 is SGHDT, CDR2 YYEEEE. J gave up 6 bases and V 4 bases, and 18 bases lay outside the gene matches. The CDR3 DNA reads as TGTGCCAGCAGCGGGGGGGGGGCTAGCGGGGCCGGCGGTGATACGCAGTATTTT. This sequence encodes CASSGGGASGAGGDTQYF.

This clonotype has at least ten counts. The chain uses TRBV19 and TRBJ1-2; D possibly corresponds to TRBD1 (5 bases). V lost 4 bases, J lost 4 bases, and 16 bases lay in between. The CDR3 is 15 residues long. Germline loops: CDR1 LNHDA, CDR2 SQIVND (reference sequence). In nucleotides, the CDR3 is TGTGCCAGTAGTACCTCCTTGCGGGGCGGCTATGGCTACACCTTC. Translation: CASSTSLRGGYGYTF.

This clonotype was counted ten times or more. V gene TRBV5-1 combines with J gene TRBJ2-5, with TRBD1 as a possible D gene (7 bases). The CDR3 extends over 15 amino acids. Trimming pared 0 bases from V and 5 bases from J, leaving 14 bases between. CDR1 SGHRS and CDR2 YFSETQ come from the germline V gene. CDR3 bases: TGCGCCAGCAGCTTGGGTTCAGGGGGGACGGAGACCCAGTACTTC. Translating gives CASSLGSGGTETQYF.

V usage is TRBV7-9 and J usage is TRBJ2-5; 11 positions agree with TRBD2. Germline V gives CDR1 SEHNR, CDR2 FQNEAQ (reference sequence). V trimming: 2 bases; J trimming: 2 bases; junction bases outside the gene matches: 16. This CDR3 is built from 20 residues. The CDR3 sequence: CASSLLGTSGQRALQETQYF. CDR3 in DNA: TGTGCCAGCAGCTTATTAGGGACTAGCGGACAAAGGGCTTTACAAGAGACCCAGTACTTC.

This clonotype was found many times. The chain carries TRBV2 and TRBJ1-2; 8 bases line up with TRBD1. The CDR3 loop spans 15 amino acids. The germline CDR1 and CDR2 sequences are SNHLY and FYNNEI. J lost 4 bases, V lost 2 bases, and 6 bases had no gene match. CDR3 residues: CASSETRQGTYGYTF. The CDR3 nucleotides read TGTGCCAGCAGTGAAACGCGACAGGGGACCTATGGCTACACCTTC. Complete variable domain (other parts from reference TRBV2 and TRBJ1-2): EPEVTQTPSHQVTQMGQEVILRCVPISNHLYFYWYRQILGQKVEFLVSFYNNEISEKSEIFDDQFSVERPDGSNFTLKIRSTKLEDSAMYFCASSETRQGTYGYTFGSGTRLTVV.

This clonotype was picked up many times. The V and J genes are TRBV12-5 and TRBJ2-2; no reliable D call. Trimming removed 1 base from V and 5 bases from J, with 2 bases in between. The CDR3 is 12 residues long. In germline, CDR1 is LGHNT, CDR2 FRNRAP. The CDR3 region is CASGLGTGELFF. CDR3 coding DNA: TGTGCTAGTGGTTTGGGGACCGGGGAGCTGTTTTTT.

This clonotype was detected many times. The rearrangement links TRBV28 to TRBJ2-7; D remains ambiguous. Germline CDR1 and CDR2: MDHEN and SYDVKM. V lost 7 bases and J lost 2, with 9 bases in between. This CDR3 comprises 12 residues. CDR3 nucleotides: TGTGCCAGCAAGAGGTCCCCCTACGAGCAGTACTTC. This sequence encodes CASKRSPYEQYF.

This clonotype was seen ten or more times. The V call is TRBV6-1, the J call TRBJ1-6, with D tentatively TRBD1 (5 bases). The V end was cut by 7 bases, the J end by 9 bases, with 16 bases between. This CDR3 has 14 amino acids. In germline, CDR1 is MNHNS, CDR2 SASEGT. In nucleotides, the CDR3 is TGTGCCAGCACGGGGATCCTAGGGGTTTCACCCCTCCACTTT. As protein: CASTGILGVSPLHF.

This clonotype was counted many times. V usage is TRBV12-3 or TRBV12-4 and J usage is TRBJ2-5; TRBD1 or TRBD2 may be the D gene (6 bases each). The CDR3 runs 15 residues. With 3 bases removed from V and 4 bases from J, the gap between germline ends came to 15 bases. CDR3 coding DNA: TGTGCCAGCAGTTTGGTGTGGGGGGCCGGAGAGACCCAGTACTTC. Translating gives CASSLVWGAGETQYF.

The chain couples TRBV29-1 to TRBJ2-5, with TRBD2 matching 16 bases. J was trimmed by 2 bases and V by 6 bases; bases with no gene match: 18. Germline CDR1 reads SQVTM; CDR2 reads ANQGSEA. This CDR3 has 20 residues. CDR3: CSVSYPGTSGRALPQETQYF. The CDR3 DNA reads TGCAGCGTCTCCTACCCCGGGACTAGCGGGAGGGCTCTTCCGCAAGAGACCCAGTACTTC.

The chain employs TRBV20-1 and TRBJ2-5; 12 positions agree with TRBD2. The CDR3 extends over 15 amino acids. CDR1 DFQATT and CDR2 SNEGSKA come from the germline V gene (reference sequence). The J segment lost 2 bases and the V segment lost 5 bases, leaving 6 bases of the junction unmatched. The CDR3 sequence: CSAYRLAGGQETQYF. DNA of the CDR3: TGCAGTGCTTATCGTCTAGCGGGAGGGCAAGAGACCCAGTACTTC.

The chain combines TRBV6-1 with TRBJ1-4; D is perhaps TRBD1 (5 bases). The V end was cut by 2 bases, the J end by 6 bases, with 10 bases between. Germline-derived CDR1 and CDR2 are MNHNS and SASEGT. CDR3 size: 14 residues. The CDR3 region is CASSEQGVDEKLFF. The CDR3 DNA reads TGTGCCAGCAGTGAACAAGGGGTGGATGAAAAACTGTTTTTT.

This clonotype was counted at least ten times. The V call is TRBV28, the J call TRBJ1-4, with D possibly TRBD1 on 5 matching bases. The CDR3 length is 13 residues. The germline V gene encodes CDR1 MDHEN and CDR2 SYDVKM. Trimming cost V 6 bases and J 8 bases, with 13 bases left between them. The CDR3 is CASSKGFREKLFF. For the CDR3, the DNA is TGTGCCAGCAGCAAGGGGTTTCGGGAAAAACTGTTTTTT.

This clonotype was counted at least ten times. This chain uses TRBV7-8 with TRBJ1-4; weak D call: TRBD1 (5 bases). CDR3 length: 16 amino acids. Between the trimmed V and J ends, which lost 3 bases and 4 bases, there was a span of 15 bases. Germline V gene lookup returns CDR1 SGHVS and CDR2 FQNEAQ. CDR3 sequence reads: CASSLLGGSINEKLFF. In DNA, the CDR3 is TGTGCCAGCAGCTTGTTGGGGGGGTCGATTAATGAAAAACTGTTTTTT.

This clonotype was found many times. This chain uses TRBV29-1 with TRBJ2-7; D is possibly TRBD1 or TRBD2 (6 bases each). This CDR3 contains 15 residues. Germline CDR1 and CDR2: SQVTM and ANQGSEA. V lost 4 bases, J lost 0 bases, and 16 bases lay in between. CDR3 DNA sequence: TGCAGCGTTGTACTAGCCAGGGGAAACTCCTACGAGCAGTACTTC. Protein: CSVVLARGNSYEQYF.

This clonotype was found many times. V is TRBV18 and J is TRBJ2-7; D unclear. This CDR3 is built from 14 residues. Trimming removed 3 bases from V and 3 bases from J, with 12 bases in between. Germline values: CDR1 KGHSH, CDR2 LQKENI. The CDR3 region is CASSPISNYYEQYF. The CDR3, as DNA: TGTGCCAGCTCACCTATCTCCAACTACTACGAGCAGTACTTC.

This chain connects TRBV3-1 to TRBJ2-2, with D possibly matching TRBD2 (6 bases). The V end was cut by 2 bases, the J end by 0 bases, with 25 bases between. The germline CDR1 and CDR2 sequences are LGHDT and YNNKEL (reference sequence). The CDR3 totals 21 residues. This CDR3 is CASSQQGSGVRSETNTGELFF. CDR3 DNA: TGTGCCAGCAGCCAACAGGGTTCGGGGGTGCGGTCCGAAACGAACACCGGGGAGCTGTTTTTT.

The chain has TRBV2 and TRBJ2-7; TRBD2 matches at 14 bases. The CDR3 loop spans 18 amino acids. CDR1 SNHLY and CDR2 FYNNEI come from the germline V gene. The V and J ends lost 3 bases and 0 bases, in that order; junction bases with no gene match: 7. CDR3 nucleotides: TGTGCCAGCAGTGAGAGCGGGACTAGCGGGAGAAGCTCCTACGAGCAGTACTTC. The encoded protein is CASSESGTSGRSSYEQYF.

The table lists this clonotype with many counts. The chain is built from TRBV27 and TRBJ2-7; 7 bases line up with TRBD2. The CDR3 totals 16 residues. Germline CDR1 is MNHEY and CDR2 is SMNVEV (reference sequence). Germline trimming cut 6 bases from V and 2 bases from J; bases unmatched to any gene: 13. CDR3: CASRDYGGFNTYEQYF. The CDR3 DNA follows: TGTGCCAGCAGAGATTACGGGGGGTTTAACACCTACGAGCAGTACTTC.

The chain links TRBV6-5 to TRBJ2-2, with 7 bases that match TRBD2. Unmatched junction bases numbered 5, after V lost 0 bases and J lost 7 bases. The V gene's germline CDR1 is MNHEY and CDR2 SVGAGI. The CDR3 is made up of 15 amino acids. CDR3 loop: CASSYSGGRGGELFF. The DNA of the CDR3 is TGTGCCAGCAGTTACTCCGGGGGGAGAGGCGGGGAGCTGTTTTTT.

The chain carries TRBV19 and TRBJ2-3, with no clear D. There are 13 residues in the CDR3. The germline CDR1 and CDR2 sequences are LNHDA and SQIVND (reference sequence). Trimming cost V 5 bases and J 5 bases, with 11 bases left between them. CDR3 residues: CASSLLPIDTQYF. Here the CDR3 DNA reads TGTGCCAGTAGTCTCCTACCCATAGATACGCAGTATTTT.

This clonotype was detected many times. The chain combines TRBV7-8 with TRBJ2-7, with 13 bases lining up with TRBD2. Trimming at V came to 5 bases and at J to 7 bases, leaving 8 bases not matched to a gene. This CDR3 region has 15 residues. Germline V gene data show CDR1 as SGHVS and CDR2 as FQNEAQ. The CDR3 loop is CASSTDGTSGIEQYF. CDR3 bases: TGTGCCAGCAGCACTGACGGGACTAGCGGGATAGAGCAGTACTTC. Based on the CDR3 plus reference TRBV7-8 and TRBJ2-7, the full variable domain is GAGVSQSPRYKVAKRGQDVALRCDPISGHVSLFWYQQALGQGPEFLTYFQNEAQLDKSGLPSDRFFAERPEGSVSTLKIQRTQQEDSAVYLCASSTDGTSGIEQYFGPGTRLTVT.